These T cell receptor beta chains were read from a single sample in a study of shared clonotypes between healthy human individuals. TCRdb keeps only in-frame clones here, not all; method: immunoSEQ multiplex PCR. The table has over a million clones, roughly 95% seen once. The sample consisted of naive CD4+ T cells sorted from blood. All receptors come from a man aged 25 to 45 in good health. CDR3s include the opening cysteine and the closing phenylalanine or tryptophan. The order of the fields is D gene, V gene, CDR3 length, clone size, J gene, CDR3 DNA, CDR3 protein. D genes are given only for firm matches. Only some rows state a clone size, as once, few, many or a class for expanded clones.

d_gene: .
v_gene: TRBV5-4
len: 16
abundance: .
j_gene: TRBJ2-7
CDR3nt: TGTGCCAGCAGCGGGGGGCACAGGGACAATCCCTACGAGCAGTACTTC
CDR3aa: CASSGGHRDNPYEQYF

d_gene: .
v_gene: TRBV5-1
len: 16
abundance: .
j_gene: TRBJ2-3
CDR3nt: TGCGCCAGCAGCTTGATGGGAGGGGGGACTTTAGTTACGCAGTATTTT
CDR3aa: CASSLMGGGTLVTQYF

d_gene: .
v_gene: TRBV18
len: 13
abundance: .
j_gene: TRBJ2-1
CDR3nt: TGTGCCAGCTCAAGCGGGCCCTCGGATGAGCAGTTCTTC
CDR3aa: CASSSGPSDEQFF

d_gene: TRBD1
v_gene: TRBV7-9
len: 15
abundance: .
j_gene: TRBJ1-4
CDR3nt: TGTGCCAGCAGCTTCTCGGGACAGGGTGTTGAAAAACTGTTTTTT
CDR3aa: CASSFSGQGVEKLFF

d_gene: .
v_gene: TRBV7-9
len: 11
abundance: .
j_gene: TRBJ1-4
CDR3nt: TGTGCCAGCAGCTTATCTGAAAAACTGTTTTTT
CDR3aa: CASSLSEKLFF

d_gene: .
v_gene: TRBV19
len: 12
abundance: .
j_gene: TRBJ1-5
CDR3nt: TGTGCCAGTAGTATCTGGGGCGGGCCCCAGCATTTT
CDR3aa: CASSIWGGPQHF

d_gene: TRBD2
v_gene: TRBV28
len: 20
abundance: .
j_gene: TRBJ2-1
CDR3nt: TGTGCCAGCAGTTTGTTAAGTATGGGGCTAGCGGGAGGGCCCTACAATGAGCAGTTCTTC
CDR3aa: CASSLLSMGLAGGPYNEQFF

d_gene: .
v_gene: TRBV7-7
len: 14
abundance: .
j_gene: TRBJ2-5
CDR3nt: TGTGCTAGCAGCTTAGGGGGGCCTCAAGAGACCCAGTACTTC
CDR3aa: CASSLGGPQETQYF

d_gene: .
v_gene: TRBV27
len: 15
abundance: .
j_gene: TRBJ2-3
CDR3nt: TGTGCCAGCAGAAGGGACGGTTTCACATATGATACGCAGTATTTT
CDR3aa: CASRRDGFTYDTQYF

d_gene: TRBD1
v_gene: TRBV18
len: 15
abundance: .
j_gene: TRBJ1-5
CDR3nt: TGTGCCAGCTCAGAGGGACAGGGGTTCTATCAGCCCCAGCATTTT
CDR3aa: CASSEGQGFYQPQHF

d_gene: .
v_gene: TRBV18
len: 16
abundance: .
j_gene: TRBJ2-1
CDR3nt: TGTGCCAGCTCACCACAGGGGCCTAGCTCCTACAATGAGCAGTTCTTC
CDR3aa: CASSPQGPSSYNEQFF

d_gene: TRBD2
v_gene: TRBV5-1
len: 16
abundance: .
j_gene: TRBJ2-5
CDR3nt: TGCGCCAGCAGCTTGGGGGCGGGAGGCTGGCAAGAGACCCAGTACTTC
CDR3aa: CASSLGAGGWQETQYF

d_gene: TRBD2
v_gene: TRBV10-3
len: 15
abundance: .
j_gene: TRBJ2-1
CDR3nt: TGTGCCATCAGTGAGCAGGTAGCGGGAGTAAATGAGCAGTTCTTC
CDR3aa: CAISEQVAGVNEQFF

d_gene: .
v_gene: TRBV5-5
len: 15
abundance: once
j_gene: TRBJ2-6
CDR3nt: TGTGCCAGCAGAAGACAGAGCTCTGGGGCCAACGTCCTGACTTTC
CDR3aa: CASRRQSSGANVLTF

d_gene: TRBD2
v_gene: TRBV7-9
len: 17
abundance: .
j_gene: TRBJ2-7
CDR3nt: TGTGCCAGCAGAGCAGGGGGTGGACTAGCGGGAGTCAACGAGCAGTACTTC
CDR3aa: CASRAGGGLAGVNEQYF

d_gene: TRBD2
v_gene: TRBV27
len: 17
abundance: .
j_gene: TRBJ2-3
CDR3nt: TGTGCCAGCAGTTTAGTGCCGCTAGCGGGGAGCACAGATACGCAGTATTTT
CDR3aa: CASSLVPLAGSTDTQYF

d_gene: .
v_gene: TRBV5-1
len: 14
abundance: .
j_gene: TRBJ1-1
CDR3nt: TGCGCCAGCAGCTTTACAGGGACGAACACTGAAGCTTTCTTT
CDR3aa: CASSFTGTNTEAFF

d_gene: TRBD2
v_gene: TRBV5-1
len: 16
abundance: .
j_gene: TRBJ2-7
CDR3nt: TGCGCCAGCAGCTTGGTTTTGGCGGGAGGGCCCTCCGAGCAGTACTTC
CDR3aa: CASSLVLAGGPSEQYF

d_gene: .
v_gene: TRBV27
len: 16
abundance: .
j_gene: TRBJ2-2
CDR3nt: TGTGCCAGCAGTTGGCTCCAGGGGGGAAACACCGGGGAGCTGTTTTTT
CDR3aa: CASSWLQGGNTGELFF

d_gene: TRBD1
v_gene: TRBV28
len: 12
abundance: .
j_gene: TRBJ1-4
CDR3nt: TGTGCCAGCCGACAGGGTGAAGAAAAACTGTTTTTT
CDR3aa: CASRQGEEKLFF

d_gene: .
v_gene: TRBV5-1
len: 16
abundance: once
j_gene: TRBJ2-7
CDR3nt: TGCGCCAGCAGCTTGCGGTCGGCGGGGCAAGCCTACGAGCAGTACTTC
CDR3aa: CASSLRSAGQAYEQYF

d_gene: .
v_gene: TRBV18
len: 15
abundance: .
j_gene: TRBJ2-7
CDR3nt: TGTGCCAGCTCACCACCTACCCCAGCCTCGGGGGAGCAGTACTTC
CDR3aa: CASSPPTPASGEQYF

d_gene: .
v_gene: TRBV18
len: 14
abundance: .
j_gene: TRBJ2-2
CDR3nt: TGTGCCAGCTCTGCAGCGATAAACACCGGGGAGCTGTTTTTT
CDR3aa: CASSAAINTGELFF

d_gene: .
v_gene: TRBV7-2
len: 14
abundance: once
j_gene: TRBJ2-7
CDR3nt: TGTGCCAGCAGCTTAGGCGGCGGGCCCTACGAGCAGTACTTC
CDR3aa: CASSLGGGPYEQYF

d_gene: .
v_gene: TRBV18
len: 14
abundance: .
j_gene: TRBJ2-5
CDR3nt: TGTGCCAGCTCAGGGGCGGGGCCCCAAGAGACCCAGTACTTC
CDR3aa: CASSGAGPQETQYF

d_gene: .
v_gene: TRBV9
len: 14
abundance: once
j_gene: TRBJ2-5
CDR3nt: TGTGCCAGCAGCGTTCGCGCGGTCGAAGAGACCCAGTACTTC
CDR3aa: CASSVRAVEETQYF

d_gene: .
v_gene: TRBV4-3
len: 16
abundance: .
j_gene: TRBJ2-1
CDR3nt: TGCGCCAGCAGCCAAGATAAACTCCCGGCCTACAATGAGCAGTTCTTC
CDR3aa: CASSQDKLPAYNEQFF

d_gene: .
v_gene: TRBV5-1
len: 16
abundance: .
j_gene: TRBJ1-1
CDR3nt: TGCGCCAGCAGCTTGGCCAGGACCGACATGAACACTGAAGCTTTCTTT
CDR3aa: CASSLARTDMNTEAFF

d_gene: .
v_gene: TRBV6-1
len: 14
abundance: .
j_gene: TRBJ1-2
CDR3nt: TGTGCCAGCAGACTCCTAGACAGAAACTATGGCTACACCTTC
CDR3aa: CASRLLDRNYGYTF

d_gene: .
v_gene: TRBV6-5
len: 13
abundance: few
j_gene: TRBJ2-2
CDR3nt: TGTGCCAGCAGACAGGGGAGGACCGGGGAGCTGTTTTTT
CDR3aa: CASRQGRTGELFF

d_gene: .
v_gene: TRBV5-4
len: 15
abundance: .
j_gene: TRBJ2-7
CDR3nt: TGTGCCAGCAGCAAAGAACTAGCTTCCACCTACGAGCAGTACTTC
CDR3aa: CASSKELASTYEQYF